This TCR beta chain was found in a study of T-cell reconstitution after alpha-beta-depleted transplantation in children. This clonotype has a count of ten or more. Its cognate antigen is unknown. Overall study findings and caveats: TCRbeta diversity was high at day 60 in some patients (a result of surviving recipient T cells and thymic progenitors). By about two months after transplant, alpha-beta T cells reportedly arose from several hundred graft clones that had expanded. Among T cells one year after transplant, newly produced cells accounted for most counts and diversity.

As it was prepared, the TCRbeta library received unique molecular identifiers. TCRdb re-called the PCR reads through MiXCR, storing one row per CDR3 protein. The repertoire holds around 210,000 distinct CDR3 sequences, with under 8.5% as singletons. Per the germline V gene, CDR1 is SGDLS and CDR2 is YYNGEE. Unmatched junction bases numbered 8, after V lost 2 bases and J lost 3 bases. The CDR3 extends over 15 amino acids. Here the sequenced sample was PBMCs, taken before TCRalphabeta/CD19-depleted stem cell transplant. This rearrangement joins TRBV9 to TRBJ2-7; 7 nucleotides align to TRBD2. The clonotype was recovered from a boy younger than 10 with acute lymphoblastic leukemia, due to receive a stem cell transplant. The CDR3 DNA sequence: TGTGCCAGCAGCGTCCGCAGCGGGGTGAACTACGAGCAGTACTTC. It encodes CASSVRSGVNYEQYF.